The 30 T cell receptor beta chains presented below share a single source sample, sequenced in a study of blood T cell repertoires in COVID-19. The assay was immunoSEQ multiplex PCR, and TCRdb's table has in-frame clones only and misses some. The repertoire has fewer than 250,000 clones, around four fifths of them found once; the top ten carry over 5.5%. Sequenced material: peripheral blood. Source of these receptors: an older woman with active or convalescent COVID-19.

The chain couples TRBV4-1 to TRBJ1-4; 7 bases are a match to TRBD1. CDR3 size: 13 residues. Trimming took 2 bases from V and 10 from J; bases not matched to a gene: 4. The germline gives CDR1 MGHRA, CDR2 YSYEKL. In DNA, the CDR3 is TGCGCCAGCAGCCAAATACAGGGGTTAAAACTGTTTTTT. As protein: CASSQIQGLKLFF.

The chain joins TRBV29-1 to TRBJ1-2; 8 bases align to TRBD1. CDR3 length equals 12 residues. CDR1 is SQVTM, CDR2 ANQGSEA, per germline. The junction had 4 bases not matched to a gene; V was cut back by 4 bases and J by 6 bases. The CDR3 loop is CSVVLGQDGYTF. For the CDR3, the DNA is TGCAGCGTTGTCTTGGGACAGGATGGCTACACCTTC.

The V gene is TRBV28, the J gene TRBJ1-2; D remains unclear. V lost 7 bases, J lost 8 bases, and 23 bases lay in between. This CDR3 comprises 15 residues. Per germline, CDR1 MDHEN and CDR2 SYDVKM. The CDR3 loop reads CASTTKREAWNGYTF. CDR3 in DNA: TGTGCCAGCACCACAAAACGGGAGGCTTGGAACGGCTACACCTTC.

The V call is TRBV6-2 or TRBV6-3, the J call TRBJ1-1; D perhaps matches TRBD1 (5 bases). The CDR3 loop spans 15 amino acids. The ends were cut back, 3 bases at V and 6 bases at J, with 17 bases in the middle. Germline V gene lookup returns CDR1 MNHEY and CDR2 SVGEGT. As DNA, the CDR3 is TGTGCCAGCAGTTATTCGATAGGGGCTGGGGCTGAAGCTTTCTTT. This gives the protein CASSYSIGAGAEAFF.

The chain recombines TRBV24-1 with TRBJ2-3; D is perhaps TRBD2 (6 bases). The CDR3 has 15 amino acids. V lost 5 bases, J lost 4 bases, and 15 bases lay in between. Germline V gives CDR1 KGHDR, CDR2 SFDVKD. CDR3 sequence reads: CATSGVGGWADTQYF. CDR3 in DNA: TGTGCCACCAGTGGTGTCGGGGGTTGGGCAGATACGCAGTATTTT.

V usage is TRBV4-1 and J usage is TRBJ1-1, with 7 bases aligning to TRBD1. The V segment lost 4 bases and the J segment 0 bases; nucleotides outside the gene matches: 5. The CDR3 has 15 amino acids. CDR1 is MGHRA and CDR2 is YSYEKL in the germline V gene. The DNA for the CDR3 is TGCGCCAGCAGCCGAAACAGGGGTTTGAACACTGAAGCTTTCTTT. Protein product: CASSRNRGLNTEAFF.

V and J are TRBV30 and TRBJ2-7, with TRBD2 as a possible D gene (7 bases). V gave up 1 base and J gave up 2 bases, with 12 bases separating them. Looked up from germline, CDR1 is GTSNPN and CDR2 is SVGIG (reference sequence). The CDR3 consists of 14 residues. CDR3 coding DNA: TGTGCCTGGAGTGGGGGGGGCACCCCCTACGAGCAGTACTTC. Its protein is CAWSGGGTPYEQYF.

Only a few counts were recorded for this clone. The chain joins TRBV30 to TRBJ2-1, with D maybe TRBD2 (6 bases). Between the trimmed V and J ends, which lost 0 bases and 8 bases, there was a span of 11 bases. The V gene's germline CDR1 is GTSNPN and CDR2 SVGIG (reference sequence). This CDR3 has 13 amino acids. CDR3 nucleotide sequence: TGTGCCTGGAGTGTAATGACTAGAGATGAGCAGTTCTTC. Translation: CAWSVMTRDEQFF.

This chain uses TRBV19 with TRBJ2-1, with 11 bases identical to TRBD2. Germline V gives CDR1 LNHDA, CDR2 SQIVND (reference sequence). The junction had 5 bases not matched to a gene; V was cut back by 3 bases and J by 4 bases. The CDR3 totals 16 residues. The CDR3 protein is CASSMLAGGSYNEQFF. For the CDR3, the DNA is TGTGCCAGTAGTATGCTAGCGGGGGGCTCATACAATGAGCAGTTCTTC.

The rearrangement joins TRBV6-4 to TRBJ2-1; 12 bases align to TRBD2. V lost 6 bases to trimming and J lost 8 bases; unmatched junction nucleotides: 11. CDR1 is MRHNA, CDR2 SNTAGT, per germline. The CDR3 runs 16 residues. The CDR3 nucleotides read TGTGCCAGCAGGCCTAGCGGGAGGGCCGGGGCGGATGAGCAGTTCTTC. It is translated as CASRPSGRAGADEQFF.

The chain employs TRBV28 and TRBJ2-3, with 10 bases identical to TRBD2. Germline V gene lookup returns CDR1 MDHEN and CDR2 SYDVKM. The ends lost 3 bases at V and 2 bases at J; junction bases unmatched: 5. The CDR3 spans 16 residues. The CDR3 DNA is TGTGCCAGCAGTTTCGCACTAGCGGGGTACACAGATACGCAGTATTTT. This translates into CASSFALAGYTDTQYF.

The chain employs TRBV19 and TRBJ2-7; the match to TRBD1 covers 9 bases. The germline CDR1 and CDR2 sequences are LNHDA and SQIVND (reference sequence). V was clipped by 7 bases and J by 0 bases; unmatched bases: 4. There are 14 residues in the CDR3. The DNA of the CDR3 is TGTGCCAGTACATCGACAGGGGGCTCCTACGAGCAGTACTTC. Translated: CASTSTGGSYEQYF. Combining the CDR3 with reference TRBV19 and TRBJ2-7 gives the whole variable domain DGGITQSPKYLFRKEGQNVTLSCEQNLNHDAMYWYRQDPGQGLRLIYYSQIVNDFQKGDIAEGYSVSREKKESFPLTVTSAQKNPTAFYLCASTSTGGSYEQYFGPGTRLTVT.

The V and J genes are TRBV19 and TRBJ1-2, with D tentatively TRBD1 (6 bases). Trimming left V 3 bases short and J 3 bases short, with 14 bases between. The germline V gene encodes CDR1 LNHDA and CDR2 SQIVND (reference sequence). This CDR3 has 15 residues. The CDR3 nucleotides read TGTGCCAGTAGTATTACAGGGTTTGGAGACTATGGCTACACCTTC. Protein product: CASSITGFGDYGYTF. The full variable domain, with the rest looked up from reference TRBV19 and TRBJ1-2, is DGGITQSPKYLFRKEGQNVTLSCEQNLNHDAMYWYRQDPGQGLRLIYYSQIVNDFQKGDIAEGYSVSREKKESFPLTVTSAQKNPTAFYLCASSITGFGDYGYTFGSGTRLTVV.

The table lists this clone with a count of one. This chain uses TRBV19 with TRBJ1-5; D is unclear. This CDR3 has 16 residues. V was trimmed by 3 bases and J by 0 bases, leaving 12 bases between them. CDR1 is LNHDA, CDR2 SQIVND, per germline (reference sequence). The CDR3 region is CASSMFTQVSNQPQHF. The CDR3 DNA reads as TGTGCCAGTAGTATGTTCACCCAGGTTAGCAATCAGCCCCAGCATTTT.

Details on this clone: Other DNA sequences from this sample encode an identical CDR3 as well. This chain links TRBV5-1 with TRBJ2-2; D gene uncertain. This CDR3 contains 15 residues. CDR1 and CDR2 (germline): SGHRS, YFSETQ. The V gene lost 0 bases and the J gene lost 1 base, with 7 bases spanning the gap. The CDR3 DNA sequence: TGCGCCAGCAGCTTGGGTGGGCAGAACACCGGGGAGCTGTTTTTT. Protein: CASSLGGQNTGELFF.

The chain combines TRBV10-2 with TRBJ1-1; the D is unclear. The V and J ends lost 6 bases and 5 bases respectively, with 16 bases between them. CDR3 length: 14 amino acids. Germline V gene data show CDR1 as WSHSY and CDR2 as SAAADI. CDR3 protein: CASRPAGRATEAFF. CDR3 coding DNA: TGCGCCAGCAGGCCAGCGGGTAGGGCTACTGAAGCTTTCTTT.

The chain joins TRBV11-2 to TRBJ2-2; D is unresolved. Germline V gene lookup returns CDR1 SGHAT and CDR2 FQNNGV. The CDR3 is 14 residues long. The ends were cut back, 2 bases at V and 1 base at J, with 5 bases in the middle. CDR3 loop: CASSLFGNTGELFF. CDR3 coding DNA: TGTGCCAGCAGCTTATTCGGGAACACCGGGGAGCTGTTTTTT.

In its sample, this clone was seen many times. This sequence joins TRBV12-3 or TRBV12-4 and TRBJ2-7, with a weak D call TRBD2 (6 bases). V was trimmed by 6 bases and J by 3 bases, leaving 12 bases between them. This CDR3 contains 13 residues. CDR3 sequence (DNA): TGTGCCAGCAGCCAGGGACTTAACTACGAGCAGTACTTC. Protein product: CASSQGLNYEQYF.

The gene calls are TRBV5-6 and TRBJ2-5; 8 bases line up with TRBD1. V lost 4 bases, J lost 4 bases, and 6 bases stayed unmatched. Per germline, CDR1 SGHDT and CDR2 YYEEEE. CDR3 length equals 14 residues. CDR3 residues: CASSATGVRETQYF. The CDR3 DNA sequence: TGTGCCAGCAGCGCGACAGGGGTGAGAGAGACCCAGTACTTC.

This clone was detected a few times. This rearrangement joins TRBV29-1 to TRBJ2-1, with 9 bases identical to TRBD2. The CDR3 runs 13 residues. Germline lookup yields CDR1 SQVTM and CDR2 ANQGSEA. J lost 11 bases, V lost 4 bases, and 9 bases had no gene match. The CDR3 sequence: CSVVSSGIPKQFF. The CDR3, as DNA: TGCAGCGTTGTCTCTAGCGGGATACCCAAGCAGTTCTTC.

This chain links TRBV19 with TRBJ1-2; 7 positions agree with TRBD1. CDR1 and CDR2 from the germline V gene are LNHDA and SQIVND (reference sequence). This CDR3 spans 14 amino acids. V was pared by 2 bases and J by 8 bases, with 8 bases of the junction left unmatched. The CDR3 region is CASSIQGGMRGYTF. The CDR3 bases are TGTGCCAGTAGTATACAGGGGGGAATGAGAGGCTACACCTTC.

This chain links TRBV24-1 with TRBJ2-3, with 9 bases aligning to TRBD2. Germline V gene sequence: CDR1 KGHDR, CDR2 SFDVKD. This CDR3 is built from 19 residues. Trimming removed 3 bases from V and 0 bases from J; junction bases left unmatched: 12. CDR3: CATSDLTLTSGSSTDTQYF. CDR3 nucleotide sequence: TGTGCCACCAGTGATCTAACCCTAACTAGCGGGTCTAGCACAGATACGCAGTATTTT.

The chain is built from TRBV5-4 and TRBJ1-6; 9 bases map to TRBD1. Per germline, CDR1 SGHNT and CDR2 YYREEE (reference sequence). The V and J ends lost 2 bases and 5 bases, in that order; junction bases with no gene match: 5. This CDR3 region has 16 residues. CDR3 region: CASSLTGGRDNSPLHF. The CDR3 DNA reads as TGTGCCAGCAGCTTAACAGGGGGCAGGGATAATTCACCCCTCCACTTT. Complete variable domain (other parts from reference TRBV5-4 and TRBJ1-6): ETGVTQSPTHLIKTRGQQVTLRCSSQSGHNTVSWYQQALGQGPQFIFQYYREEENGRGNFPPRFSGLQFPNYSSELNVNALELDDSALYLCASSLTGGRDNSPLHFGNGTRLTVT.

This rearrangement joins TRBV3-1 (or the pseudogene TRBV3-2) to TRBJ2-2; D perhaps matches TRBD2 (6 bases). V lost 2 bases and J lost 5, with 21 bases in between. CDR3 length: 18 residues. The germline V gene encodes CDR1 LGHDT and CDR2 YNNKEL (reference sequence). The CDR3 loop reads CASSQRRSSVAGTGELFF. The CDR3 DNA is TGTGCCAGCAGCCAACGACGCAGCTCGGTGGCGGGAACCGGGGAGCTGTTTTTT.

V is TRBV7-9 and J is TRBJ2-3; the D is unclear. With 5 bases removed from V and 1 base from J, the gap between germline ends came to 16 bases. Germline V gives CDR1 SEHNR, CDR2 FQNEAQ (reference sequence). The CDR3 is made up of 16 amino acids. This CDR3 reads CASSEPRSTGTDTQYF. For the CDR3, the DNA is TGTGCCAGCAGCGAACCGAGGTCGACGGGCACAGATACGCAGTATTTT.

The J gene is TRBJ2-7, the V gene TRBV5-1; D possibly corresponds to TRBD1 (6 bases). Deletions cut 3 bases from V and 3 bases from J, with 16 bases between. CDR1 and CDR2 (germline): SGHRS, YFSETQ. The CDR3 runs to 15 residues. The CDR3 DNA follows: TGCGCCAGCAGCTCGCAGCCGGGACAAGGCTACGAGCAGTACGTC. Its translation is CASSSQPGQGYEQYV.

The chain uses TRBV6-5 and TRBJ2-2; the D is unclear. Per germline, CDR1 MNHEY and CDR2 SVGAGI. The CDR3 sequence is 13 residues long. V gave up 7 bases and J gave up 7 bases, with 13 bases separating them. The CDR3, as DNA: TGTGCCAGCACCAGATCCCAGGACGGGGAGCTGTTTTTT. Protein sequence: CASTRSQDGELFF.

The genes are TRBV9 and TRBJ2-3; 12 nucleotides align to TRBD2. Losses at the gene ends were 5 bases for V and 7 bases for J; bases not matched to a gene: 17. Germline CDR1 and CDR2: SGDLS and YYNGEE. The CDR3 is 18 amino acids. The CDR3 region has the DNA TGTGCCAGCAGTTACGGGGACAGGGCGACTAGCGGGGGACATACGCAGTATTTT. It codes for CASSYGDRATSGGHTQYF.

V is TRBV6-5 and J is TRBJ1-2, with D maybe TRBD1 (5 bases). This CDR3 is 14 amino acids long. CDR1 and CDR2 (germline): MNHEY, SVGAGI. Trimming left V 3 bases short and J 7 bases short, with 15 bases between. CDR3 protein: CASSYSGGVRGYTF. The CDR3 DNA sequence: TGTGCCAGCAGTTATTCCGGAGGGGTACGTGGCTACACCTTC.

The chain recombines TRBV6-5 with TRBJ1-2; 7 nucleotides line up with TRBD1. CDR1 MNHEY and CDR2 SVGAGI come from the germline V gene. V trimming: 5 bases; J trimming: 0 bases; junction bases outside the gene matches: 6. The CDR3 loop spans 15 amino acids. The CDR3 here is CASSLGTVSNYGYTF. In DNA form, the CDR3 reads TGTGCCAGCAGTCTAGGGACAGTTTCTAACTATGGCTACACCTTC.